This entry lists 21 T cell receptor beta chains sequenced from one sample in a study of blood T cell repertoires in COVID-19. TCRdb's copy holds only in-frame clones and misses some; the assay was immunoSEQ multiplex PCR. The sample contains around 190,000 clones, 84% of which appear only once. The material sequenced was PBMCs or T cells enriched from blood (not recorded which). These receptors all come from a woman aged 25 to 39 who had been exposed to COVID-19.

The rearrangement joins TRBV4-1 to TRBJ1-5; 8 positions agree with TRBD1. From germline, CDR1 is MGHRA and CDR2 YSYEKL. The CDR3 contains 13 residues. The V and J ends lost 5 bases and 8 bases, in that order; junction bases with no gene match: 5. The CDR3, as DNA: TGCGCCAGCAGCGGGGACAGGTTCGAGCCCCAGCATTTT. It translates to CASSGDRFEPQHF.

This clone was counted a single time. The gene calls are TRBV11-2 and TRBJ2-3; 11 bases are shared with TRBD1. The CDR3 spans 16 residues. Germline CDR1 SGHAT, CDR2 FQNNGV. Trimming at V came to 4 bases and at J to 2 bases, leaving 5 bases not matched to a gene. CDR3 in DNA: TGTGCCAGCAGCTGGACAGGGGGCATTCCCACAGATACGCAGTATTTT. Translating gives CASSWTGGIPTDTQYF. Filled out from reference TRBV11-2 and TRBJ2-3, the complete variable domain reads EAGVAQSPRYKIIEKRQSVAFWCNPISGHATLYWYQQILGQGPKLLIQFQNNGVVDDSQLPKDRFSAERLKGVDSTLKIQPAKLEDSAVYLCASSWTGGIPTDTQYFGPGTRLTVL.

The rearrangement links TRBV15 to TRBJ2-1, with 14 nucleotides matching TRBD2. The CDR3 contains 16 residues. Germline V gene sequence: CDR1 LNHNV, CDR2 YYDKDF (reference sequence). V shed 0 bases, J shed 8 bases, and the junction held 3 bases outside the gene matches. The CDR3 sequence: CATSREGTSGGHEQFF. The CDR3 nucleotides read TGTGCCACCAGCAGAGAGGGGACTAGCGGGGGCCATGAGCAGTTCTTC.

The gene calls are TRBV6-2 or TRBV6-3 and TRBJ1-2; D might be TRBD1 (5 bases). CDR1 is MNHEY, CDR2 SVGEGT, per germline. This CDR3 has 14 residues. V was shortened by 2 bases and J by 4 bases, with 11 bases between the two germline ends. The CDR3 DNA sequence: TGTGCCAGCAGTTACCTTGGGGCGGTCTATGGCTACACCTTC. This sequence encodes CASSYLGAVYGYTF.

This chain connects TRBV7-6 to TRBJ1-1; a weak D match, TRBD1 (6 bases). The CDR3 sequence is 14 residues long. CDR1 is SGHVS, CDR2 FNYEAQ, per germline. The V and J ends lost 2 bases and 0 bases respectively, with 7 bases between them. The CDR3 protein is CASSLRTVNTEAFF. CDR3 DNA sequence: TGTGCCAGCAGCTTACGGACAGTGAACACTGAAGCTTTCTTT.

This chain connects TRBV5-1 to TRBJ1-1; a possible D gene is TRBD1 (6 bases). The V gene lost 0 bases and the J gene lost 5 bases, with 11 bases spanning the gap. This CDR3 is built from 14 residues. Germline lookup yields CDR1 SGHRS and CDR2 YFSETQ. The CDR3 bases are TGCGCCAGCAGCTTGGGGGACATAGATACTGAAGCTTTCTTT. Its translation: CASSLGDIDTEAFF. Looking up the rest from reference TRBV5-1 and TRBJ1-1 gives the full variable domain: KAGVTQTPRYLIKTRGQQVTLSCSPISGHRSVSWYQQTPGQGLQFLFEYFSETQRNKGNFPGRFSGRQFSNSRSEMNVSTLELGDSALYLCASSLGDIDTEAFFGQGTRLTVV.

This clone was picked up a small number of times. The V call is TRBV7-2, the J call TRBJ1-5; 10 nucleotides line up with TRBD1. The V gene end was trimmed by 3 bases and the J gene end by 7 bases; junction bases not matched to a gene: 3. Germline loops: CDR1 SGHTA, CDR2 FQGNSA. This CDR3 contains 14 residues. The CDR3 loop is CASSLTGGGQPQHF. CDR3 nucleotide sequence: TGTGCCAGCAGCTTGACAGGGGGCGGCCAGCCCCAGCATTTT.

The chain employs TRBV7-2 and TRBJ1-2; D is possibly TRBD1 (5 bases). V lost 4 bases and J lost 2, with 11 bases in between. This CDR3 has 14 residues. Germline V lookup: CDR1 SGHTA, CDR2 FQGNSA. The CDR3 reads CASSSREGNYGYTF. The CDR3, as DNA: TGTGCCAGCAGCTCCAGGGAGGGGAACTATGGCTACACCTTC.

V gene TRBV11-2 combines with J gene TRBJ1-1; no definite D call. The germline V gene has CDR1 SGHAT and CDR2 FQNNGV. The CDR3 has 11 residues. The ends were cut back, 1 base at V and 8 bases at J, with 5 bases in the middle. The CDR3 region is CASSLVSEAFF. The CDR3 DNA follows: TGTGCCAGCAGCTTAGTATCGGAAGCTTTCTTT.

The chain carries TRBV7-9 and TRBJ1-4, with D possibly matching TRBD1 (5 bases). Trimming took 3 bases from V and 8 from J, leaving 13 bases between them. Germline CDR1 reads SEHNR; CDR2 reads FQNEAQ (reference sequence). This CDR3 contains 14 residues. In nucleotides, the CDR3 is TGTGCCAGCAGCTTTTCAGGGATTTCGGAAAAACTGTTTTTT. It is translated as CASSFSGISEKLFF.

The chain joins TRBV15 to TRBJ1-6; D not resolved. Trimming took off 4 bases at V and 9 bases at J, with 7 bases between the two ends. This CDR3 contains 12 residues. Germline-derived CDR1 and CDR2 are LNHNV and YYDKDF (reference sequence). The DNA of the CDR3 is TGTGCCACCAGCACGGGGAGTTCACCCCTCCACTTT. Encoded protein: CATSTGSSPLHF.

This chain joins TRBV2 and TRBJ2-2; maybe TRBD2 (5 bases). CDR1 is SNHLY and CDR2 is FYNNEI in the germline V gene. V lost 4 bases and J 6 bases, leaving 12 bases between the germline ends. CDR3 size: 14 residues. The CDR3 nucleotides read TGTGCCAGCAGTGTTCAAACCGGGGCCGGGGAGCTGTTTTTT. Translation gives CASSVQTGAGELFF.

CDR3 sequence (DNA): TGCGCCAGCAGCTCCCTAGCGGGGGGTCCCGAGAGCCACGAGCAGTACTTC. Its translation is CASSSLAGGPESHEQYF. The chain combines TRBV5-1 with TRBJ2-7, with 11 bases that match TRBD2. Trimming removed 3 bases from V and 5 bases from J; junction bases left unmatched: 13. Germline-derived CDR1 and CDR2 are SGHRS and YFSETQ. The CDR3 is 17 residues long.

The chain couples TRBV6-5 to TRBJ2-1; the D gene is possibly TRBD2 (7 bases). This CDR3 is built from 16 residues. V was cut by 6 bases and J by 4 bases, with 19 bases left in between. CDR1 is MNHEY, CDR2 SVGAGI, per germline. The CDR3 protein is CASSYEGGGPYNEQFF. CDR3 nucleotide sequence: TGTGCCAGCAGCTACGAAGGGGGGGGCCCATACAATGAGCAGTTCTTC.

The chain has TRBV5-6 and TRBJ1-3, with no clear D. The CDR3 sequence is 15 residues long. The germline V and J ends were trimmed by 0 bases and 0 bases, with 7 bases remaining between them. From germline, CDR1 is SGHDT and CDR2 YYEEEE. The CDR3 DNA reads TGTGCCAGCAGCTTGGGCGGGCTCTCTGGAAACACCATATATTTT. Protein product: CASSLGGLSGNTIYF.

This rearrangement joins TRBV19 to TRBJ1-1, with D maybe TRBD1 (5 bases). With 3 bases removed from V and 6 bases from J, the gap between germline ends came to 14 bases. CDR1 LNHDA and CDR2 SQIVND come from the germline V gene (reference sequence). The CDR3 is made up of 14 amino acids. CDR3 protein: CASSIGRADSEAFF. The CDR3 coding sequence is TGTGCCAGTAGTATTGGCAGGGCCGACTCTGAAGCTTTCTTT.

The V gene is TRBV3-1 (or the pseudogene TRBV3-2), the J gene TRBJ2-5; 10 bases map to TRBD2. J lost 1 base, V lost 1 base, and 9 bases had no gene match. The germline V gene encodes CDR1 LGHDT and CDR2 YNNKEL (reference sequence). The CDR3 consists of 18 residues. CDR3 sequence reads: CASSQVGERGGFQETQYF. CDR3 sequence (DNA): TGTGCCAGCAGCCAAGTTGGTGAGCGGGGGGGCTTCCAAGAGACCCAGTACTTC.

This chain joins TRBV7-9 and TRBJ1-2; no definite D call. The CDR3 length is 13 residues. Germline CDR1 SEHNR, CDR2 FQNEAQ (reference sequence). The V gene lost 1 base and the J gene lost 10 bases, with 13 bases spanning the gap. The CDR3 DNA reads TGTGCCAGCAGCTTAGGTGAGGCTTCCTCCTACACCTTC. It yields the protein CASSLGEASSYTF.

The chain is built from TRBV6-5 and TRBJ1-5; D is perhaps TRBD1 (5 bases). CDR3 length equals 15 residues. V lost 0 bases, J lost 6 bases, and 12 bases lay in between. Germline values: CDR1 MNHEY, CDR2 SVGAGI. The CDR3 nucleotides read TGTGCCAGCAGTTACTCGAGCAGGGAAGGTCAGCCCCAGCATTTT. Translation: CASSYSSREGQPQHF.

The V call is TRBV19, the J call TRBJ1-2; 8 bases are a match to TRBD1. CDR1 and CDR2 (germline): LNHDA, SQIVND (reference sequence). The CDR3 extends over 16 amino acids. J lost 4 bases, V lost 5 bases, and 12 bases had no gene match. Here the CDR3 reads CASSLRDRGTGYGYTF. CDR3 DNA: TGTGCCAGTAGTCTGCGTGACAGGGGAACTGGCTATGGCTACACCTTC.

V usage is TRBV11-2 and J usage is TRBJ2-5, with TRBD1 matching over 10 bases. CDR3 length: 15 amino acids. After removal of 3 bases from V and 6 bases from J, the junction contained 7 bases not matched to a gene. Germline CDR1 is SGHAT and CDR2 is FQNNGV. In nucleotides, the CDR3 is TGTGCCAGCAGCTTGGAGACAGGGGGCTACCAGACCCAGTACTTC. Translated, it gives CASSLETGGYQTQYF.